This T cell receptor (beta chain) was captured by sequencing in a study of tumor-infiltrating lymphocytes in primary liver carcinoma. Priming with a constant-region primer yielded TCR beta cDNA from 400 to 550 ng total RNA. A slightly modified ARM-PCR protocol with three nested multiplex PCR rounds produced these TCR beta libraries. In the first two PCR rounds, TRBV1-TRBV30 forward primers were paired with a C-beta reverse primer, and each round lasted around 10 cycles. TCRdb re-derived calls from the multiplex PCR reads in MiXCR, one entry per CDR3 protein. The table shows about 200,000 distinct CDR3 sequences, with around 85% occurring only once. Total RNA and DNA came together from around 20-30 mg of bulk tissue without cell sorting. CDR1 and CDR2 from the germline V gene are MNHNS and SASEGT. The CDR3 is 13 amino acids. For this clonotype: A junction boundary mismatches the germline segment, possibly from a read error.

This TCR was sampled from a middle-aged man with primary liver carcinoma and hepatitis B virus infection. What was sequenced was tumor tissue from primary liver carcinoma. The chain employs TRBV6-1 and TRBJ1-5; D unclear. CDR3 loop: CTSSEAYHQPQHF. CDR3 coding DNA: TGTACCAGCAGTGAGGCCTATCATCAGCCCCAGCATTTT.